A selection of T cell receptor beta chains follows, all from one sample in a study of shared clonotypes between healthy human individuals. TCRdb keeps only in-frame clones here, not all; method: immunoSEQ multiplex PCR. Seen here are about 680,000 clones, around 74% observed once, and the top ten hold approximately 1.7%. The sample comprised memory CD4+ T cells sorted from blood. These receptors all come from a woman aged 25-40 years in good health. Both conserved end residues are part of each CDR3. The D gene is left open where the match is weak. Only some rows state a clone size, as once, few, many or a class for expanded clones.

TRBJ2-7	few	-	TRBV29-1	CSVVVAGYDEQYF	TGCAGCGTTGTAGTGGCAGGGTATGACGAGCAGTACTTC
TRBJ1-3	once	-	TRBV5-1	CASSLDGFSGNTIYF	TGCGCCAGCAGCTTGGACGGCTTCTCTGGAAACACCATATATTTT
TRBJ1-2	few	TRBD1	TRBV6-6	CASSHDREGGYTF	TGTGCCAGCAGCCATGACAGGGAGGGCGGCTACACCTTC
TRBJ1-4	once	TRBD1	TRBV5-1	CASSRDRGEEKLFF	TGCGCCAGCAGCCGGGACAGGGGAGAAGAAAAACTGTTTTTT
TRBJ1-1	-	-	TRBV6-1	CASSPEWGTEAFF	TGTGCCAGCAGCCCGGAGTGGGGGACTGAAGCTTTCTTT
TRBJ2-7	once	-	TRBV28	CASSSVREQYF	TGTGCCAGCAGTTCTGTTCGGGAGCAGTACTTC
TRBJ2-3	-	-	TRBV5-1	CASSLAVGAGADTQYF	TGCGCCAGCAGCTTGGCCGTGGGAGCCGGAGCAGATACGCAGTATTTT
TRBJ1-1	once	TRBD1	TRBV2	CASRTGQGSVSGTEAFF	TGTGCCAGCAGGACAGGACAGGGGTCCGTCTCGGGCACTGAAGCTTTCTTT
TRBJ2-1	few	TRBD2	TRBV10-2	CASKEASGREQFF	TGCGCCAGCAAAGAGGCTAGCGGGAGGGAGCAGTTCTTC
TRBJ1-2	-	-	TRBV4-1	CASSHNDMGFKYGYTF	TGCGCCAGCAGCCATAACGACATGGGTTTCAAATATGGCTACACCTTC
TRBJ2-6	-	TRBD1	TRBV7-3	CASSLRGTAGANVLTF	TGTGCCAGCAGCCTAAGGGGGACAGCTGGGGCCAACGTCCTGACTTTC
TRBJ2-7	once	TRBD2	TRBV28	CASSPPGLAGQTDYEQYF	TGTGCCAGCAGCCCCCCGGGACTAGCGGGACAAACCGACTACGAGCAGTACTTC
TRBJ1-5	-	-	TRBV15	CATSRDWGGPQHF	TGTGCCACCAGCAGAGATTGGGGGGGGCCCCAGCATTTT
TRBJ2-7	once	TRBD1	TRBV11-1	CASSLNARTGVSSYEQYF	TGTGCCAGCAGCTTAAATGCCAGAACAGGGGTGAGCTCCTACGAGCAGTACTTC
TRBJ2-1	once	-	TRBV27	CASKLGSSYNEQFF	TGTGCCAGCAAACTAGGGTCCTCCTACAATGAGCAGTTCTTC